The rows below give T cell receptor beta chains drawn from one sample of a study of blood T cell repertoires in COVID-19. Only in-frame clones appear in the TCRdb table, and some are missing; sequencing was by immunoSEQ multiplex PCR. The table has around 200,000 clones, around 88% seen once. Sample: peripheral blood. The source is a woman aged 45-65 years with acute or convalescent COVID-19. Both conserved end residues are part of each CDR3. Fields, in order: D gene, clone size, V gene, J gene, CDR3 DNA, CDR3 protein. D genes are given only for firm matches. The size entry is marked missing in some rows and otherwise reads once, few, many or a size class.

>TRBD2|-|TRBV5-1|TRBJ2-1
TGCGCCAGCAGCTTGGGGGTAGCGGGAGGCAATGAGCAGTTCTTC
CASSLGVAGGNEQFF
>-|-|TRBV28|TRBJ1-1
TGTGCCAGCATAGGGCCGAGACAGGAAGCTTTCTTT
CASIGPRQEAFF
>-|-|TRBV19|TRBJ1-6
TGTGCCAGTAATTACAGGGATAATTCACCCCTCCACTTT
CASNYRDNSPLHF
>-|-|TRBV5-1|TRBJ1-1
TGCGCCAGCAAGGACGCAGAGGTAGGGGATAGGAACACTGAAGCTTTCTTT
CASKDAEVGDRNTEAFF
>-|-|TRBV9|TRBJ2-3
TGTGCCAGCTCCCCATTCACAGATACGCAGTATTTT
CASSPFTDTQYF
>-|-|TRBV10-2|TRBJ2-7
TGCGCCAGCAGTGAGATGGGCCACGAGCAGTACTTC
CASSEMGHEQYF
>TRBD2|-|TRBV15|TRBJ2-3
TGTGCCACCAGCAGAGGGGGCGGGAGAAGCACAGATACGCAGTATTTT
CATSRGGGRSTDTQYF
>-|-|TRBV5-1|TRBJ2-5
TGCGCCAGCAGCTTGGGGGGCACATGGAACACCCAGTACTTC
CASSLGGTWNTQYF
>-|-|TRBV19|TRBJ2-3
TGTGCCAGTAGTATGGGGACTCAACGCACAGATACGCAGTATTTT
CASSMGTQRTDTQYF
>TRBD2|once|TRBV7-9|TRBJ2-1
TGTGCCAGCAGCTTAGAAGCGGGAGGGCCAACCAATGAGCAGTTCTTC
CASSLEAGGPTNEQFF
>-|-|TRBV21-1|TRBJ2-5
TGTGCCAGCAGCAACGGGAGGTTTAGGACAGAAGAGACCCAGTACTTC
CASSNGRFRTEETQYF
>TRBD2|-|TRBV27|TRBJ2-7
TGTGCCAGCAGTTTGTTTAGCGGGATTTACGAGCAGTACTTC
CASSLFSGIYEQYF
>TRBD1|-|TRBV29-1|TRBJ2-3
TGCAGCGTCCGCCCCAGGGGGCTGACAGATACGCAGTATTTT
CSVRPRGLTDTQYF
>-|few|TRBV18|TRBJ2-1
TGTGCCAGCTCAGCTCCGCGTGGTGAGCAGTTCTTC
CASSAPRGEQFF
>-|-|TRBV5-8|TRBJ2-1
TGTGCCAGCAGCTTGGGGGTCGGGGAGCAGTTCTTC
CASSLGVGEQFF
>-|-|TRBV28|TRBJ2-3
TGTGCCAGCAGTTTACCAGGGGCCAGCACAGATACGCAGTATTTT
CASSLPGASTDTQYF
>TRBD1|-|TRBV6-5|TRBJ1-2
TGTGCCAGCAGCCAACAGGGGGCTGTGAACTATGGCTACACCTTC
CASSQQGAVNYGYTF
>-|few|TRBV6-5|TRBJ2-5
TGTGCCAGCAGTTACGGAGGGAGGACGGAGACCCAGTACTTC
CASSYGGRTETQYF
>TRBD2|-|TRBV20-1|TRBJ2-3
TGCAGTGCTAGTGGGACTAGTTTAGATACGCAGTATTTT
CSASGTSLDTQYF
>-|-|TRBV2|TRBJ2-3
TGTGCCACCTTAAGGACAGACACAGATACGCAGTATTTT
CATLRTDTDTQYF
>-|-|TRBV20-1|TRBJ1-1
TGCAGTGCTAGTAACGGGAGGAACACTGAAGCTTTCTTT
CSASNGRNTEAFF
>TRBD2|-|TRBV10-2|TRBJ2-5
TGCGCCAGCAGTGAGTCTAGCGGGAGGGAGACCCAGTACTTC
CASSESSGRETQYF
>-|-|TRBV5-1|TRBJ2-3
TGCGCCAGCAGCTTGGCCCCGCTGGCCCTTGGTACAGATACGCAGTATTTT
CASSLAPLALGTDTQYF